The 17 T cell receptor beta chains below come from one sample, sequenced in a study of cytomegalovirus exposure and HLA in healthy donors. TCRdb keeps only in-frame clones here, not all; method: immunoSEQ multiplex PCR. The repertoire holds over 200,000 clones, with roughly 84% as singletons. Sequences were obtained from PBMCs. The origin of the receptors is a woman aged 18-29 years in good health and CMV-seropositive.

The chain is built from TRBV28 and TRBJ1-3, with D hard to call. Germline CDR1 and CDR2: MDHEN and SYDVKM. The V gene lost 5 bases and the J gene lost 4 bases, with 18 bases spanning the gap. This CDR3 has 16 amino acids. CDR3 bases: TGTGCCAGCAGTCCGGAGGTCCCCCGCCAAGGAAACACCATATATTTT. It is translated as CASSPEVPRQGNTIYF. Based on the CDR3 plus reference TRBV28 and TRBJ1-3, the full variable domain is DVKVTQSSRYLVKRTGEKVFLECVQDMDHENMFWYRQDPGLGLRLIYFSYDVKMKEKGDIPEGYSVSREKKERFSLILESASTNQTSMYLCASSPEVPRQGNTIYFGEGSWLTVV.

This clone was seen only once. V is TRBV11-2 and J is TRBJ2-1, with D perhaps matching TRBD2 (5 bases). Trimming removed 3 bases from V and 0 bases from J, with 12 bases in between. CDR1 is SGHAT and CDR2 is FQNNGV in the germline V gene. The CDR3 consists of 16 residues. The CDR3 nucleotides are TGTGCCAGCAGCTTGGATTCGGGGTCCTCCTACAATGAGCAGTTCTTC. It is translated as CASSLDSGSSYNEQFF.

J is TRBJ2-2 and V is TRBV28; no clear D gene. Trimming took off 4 bases at V and 6 bases at J, with 9 bases between the two ends. The CDR3 has 13 residues. Germline V gene sequence: CDR1 MDHEN, CDR2 SYDVKM. CDR3 loop: CASSSSFPGELFF. CDR3 bases: TGTGCCAGCAGTTCTTCTTTCCCCGGGGAGCTGTTTTTT.

This clone was recorded once. This chain uses TRBV6-5 with TRBJ2-7, with D possibly TRBD1 on 5 matching bases. This CDR3 has 16 residues. CDR1 and CDR2 (germline): MNHEY, SVGAGI. Trimming shortened V by 0 bases and J by 0 bases, and 12 bases separated the two germline ends. This CDR3 reads CASSYSGAISSYEQYF. In nucleotides, the CDR3 is TGTGCCAGCAGTTACTCAGGGGCCATAAGCTCCTACGAGCAGTACTTC.

This clone was counted once. The chain couples TRBV10-2 to TRBJ2-5; 7 bases align to TRBD2. V was pared by 7 bases and J by 0 bases, with 11 bases of the junction left unmatched. Germline assignment: CDR1 WSHSY and CDR2 SAAADI. This CDR3 region has 16 residues. CDR3: CASTEWDSGYQETQYF. The CDR3 nucleotides are TGCGCCAGCACCGAGTGGGATAGCGGGTACCAAGAGACCCAGTACTTC.

This clone has only a few counts. The chain recombines TRBV28 with TRBJ1-1; TRBD1 matches 7 bases. This CDR3 contains 14 residues. Losses at the gene ends were 6 bases for V and 6 bases for J; bases not matched to a gene: 10. The germline V gene has CDR1 MDHEN and CDR2 SYDVKM. The CDR3 spells CASRTGRGVAEAFF. CDR3 DNA: TGTGCCAGCAGGACAGGGCGGGGGGTCGCTGAAGCTTTCTTT.

The chain carries TRBV4-1 and TRBJ2-7; 8 nucleotides line up with TRBD2. This CDR3 is built from 15 residues. V lost 4 bases to trimming and J lost 0 bases; unmatched junction nucleotides: 5. Germline CDR1 is MGHRA and CDR2 is YSYEKL. The CDR3 DNA follows: TGCGCCAGCAGCCGTACTAGCGGACCCTCCTACGAGCAGTACTTC. Translation: CASSRTSGPSYEQYF.

This rearrangement joins TRBV14 to TRBJ2-7; 9 bases are a match to TRBD1. In germline, CDR1 is SGHDN, CDR2 FVKESK. Unmatched junction bases numbered 5, after V lost 2 bases and J lost 3 bases. The CDR3 has 15 residues. The CDR3 is CASSQRLDRGYEQYF. CDR3 nucleotides: TGTGCCAGCAGCCAAAGGTTGGACAGGGGCTACGAGCAGTACTTC.

The rearrangement uses TRBV9 and TRBJ2-7; 7 bases line up with TRBD1. Losses at the gene ends were 0 bases for V and 4 bases for J; bases not matched to a gene: 10. Germline V gene sequence: CDR1 SGDLS, CDR2 YYNGEE. The CDR3 runs to 16 residues. The CDR3 DNA is TGTGCCAGCAGCGTAGGTTGGCAGGGGGACGGGTACGAGCAGTACTTC. Amino acid sequence: CASSVGWQGDGYEQYF.

This chain links TRBV5-1 with TRBJ2-2; TRBD1 is a possible D gene (6 bases). Trimming removed 4 bases at V and 2 bases at J, with 18 bases between. Germline V gene lookup returns CDR1 SGHRS and CDR2 YFSETQ. The CDR3 covers 17 residues. In nucleotides, the CDR3 is TGCGCCAGCAGCACATGGTCCGGGACACCTAACACCGGGGAGCTGTTTTTT. It translates to CASSTWSGTPNTGELFF. The variable domain in full, completed from reference TRBV5-1 and TRBJ2-2, reads KAGVTQTPRYLIKTRGQQVTLSCSPISGHRSVSWYQQTPGQGLQFLFEYFSETQRNKGNFPGRFSGRQFSNSRSEMNVSTLELGDSALYLCASSTWSGTPNTGELFFGEGSRLTVL.

J is TRBJ2-7 and V is TRBV4-1; no definite D call. Deletions cut 4 bases from V and 1 base from J, with 20 bases between. Germline-derived CDR1 and CDR2 are MGHRA and YSYEKL. CDR3 length: 17 residues. The CDR3 nucleotides are TGCGCCAGCAGCCTCCTCCTGCACAGCTCAGCTTCCTACGAGCAGTACTTC. It yields the protein CASSLLLHSSASYEQYF.

The chain links TRBV5-5 to TRBJ2-3; 7 bases are a match to TRBD1. Per germline, CDR1 SGHKS and CDR2 YYEKEE (reference sequence). The CDR3 contains 15 residues. After removal of 4 bases from V and 0 bases from J, the junction contained 5 bases not matched to a gene. The CDR3 is CASSHGQASTDTQYF. In DNA, the CDR3 is TGTGCCAGCAGCCATGGACAGGCTAGCACAGATACGCAGTATTTT.

CDR3 nucleotides: TGTGCCAGCAGCCAAGTAAGGGGGCCGTACAATGAGCAGTTCTTC. Its protein product is CASSQVRGPYNEQFF. The chain is built from TRBV14 and TRBJ2-1; TRBD1 matches 7 bases. The CDR3 length is 15 residues. The germline gives CDR1 SGHDN, CDR2 FVKESK. V shed 1 base, J shed 4 bases, and the junction held 4 bases outside the gene matches.

This chain uses TRBV15 with TRBJ2-2, with D possibly being TRBD1 (5 bases). V dropped 1 base and J dropped 4 bases, with 10 bases sitting between them. The CDR3 has 15 amino acids. Germline CDR1 LNHNV, CDR2 YYDKDF (reference sequence). The CDR3 here is CATSRARQSTGELFF. For the CDR3, the DNA is TGTGCCACCAGCAGAGCCCGACAGTCCACCGGGGAGCTGTTTTTT.

The chain carries TRBV28 and TRBJ2-3; TRBD2 aligns across 15 bases. With V trimmed by 6 bases and J by 2 bases, 9 bases remained unmatched. The CDR3 has 18 residues. The germline CDR1 and CDR2 sequences are MDHEN and SYDVKM. This chain's CDR3 is CASRIPGLAGGLTDTQYF. The CDR3 DNA is TGTGCCAGCAGGATTCCGGGACTAGCGGGAGGCCTCACAGATACGCAGTATTTT.

The chain joins TRBV15 to TRBJ2-2; 8 nucleotides match TRBD1. V lost 0 bases, J lost 2 bases, and 5 bases stayed unmatched. Germline loops: CDR1 LNHNV, CDR2 YYDKDF (reference sequence). This CDR3 is built from 17 residues. The DNA of the CDR3 is TGTGCCACCAGCAGAGACCGGACAGGGTTTAACACCGGGGAGCTGTTTTTT. Its translation: CATSRDRTGFNTGELFF.

This rearrangement joins TRBV5-6 to TRBJ2-2; 8 bases are a match to TRBD1. Per germline, CDR1 SGHDT and CDR2 YYEEEE. The CDR3 contains 18 residues. V lost 0 bases and J lost 3; bases outside the gene matches: 10. The CDR3 region is CASSLGDRQGLDTGELFF. The CDR3 DNA sequence: TGTGCCAGCAGCTTGGGGGACCGACAGGGGTTGGACACCGGGGAGCTGTTTTTT.